The entry below describes one T cell receptor (beta chain). Additional DNA sequences in this sample encode the identical CDR3. The germline V gene encodes CDR1 SGHRS and CDR2 YFSETQ. The V end was cut by 4 bases, the J end by 4 bases, with 6 bases between. This CDR3 region has 11 residues. This sample was included in a study of shared clonotypes between healthy human individuals. Sequenced by immunoSEQ multiplex PCR; TCRdb stores in-frame clones only, minus some. The sample has about 1.1 million clones, roughly 74% seen once. This clonotype was obtained from a man younger than 30 in good health. Some clones in this sample may be carry-over from other donors' samples. Input material: memory CD4+ T cells from PBMCs. Subset defined: CD45RA-negative fraction. The genes are TRBV5-1 and TRBJ2-7, with no clear D. CDR3 coding DNA: TGCGCCAGCAGCCTAGGGTACGAGCAGTACTTC. It yields the protein CASSLGYEQYF. Full variable domain (outside the CDR3, taken from reference TRBV5-1 and TRBJ2-7): KAGVTQTPRYLIKTRGQQVTLSCSPISGHRSVSWYQQTPGQGLQFLFEYFSETQRNKGNFPGRFSGRQFSNSRSEMNVSTLELGDSALYLCASSLGYEQYFGPGTRLTVT.